Reported below is one T cell receptor beta chain. Its target is unknown. At about 310,000 cells each, triplicate sorts were carried out for each CD8+ T cell subset. A CD45RO-CCR7+CD27+CD95- phenotype identified naive CD8+ T cells. This specimen comes from a study of CXCR3-negative and CXCR3-positive naive CD8 T cells. Points from the study as a whole: The TRB CDR3s that CXCR3-positive naive cells carried were more hydrophobic than those of CXCR3-negative naive cells. Naive subsets were similarly diverse, while memory CD8+ repertoires were much less diverse. Similar TRBV-TRBJ usage characterized naive CXCR3-negative and CXCR3-positive cells; memory cells differed.

Preparation of TRB cDNA libraries relied on 5' RACE carrying UMI labels. For each CDR3 protein, TCRdb gives one entry from its re-call of the 5' RACE reads, without DNA. This table holds nearly 110,000 distinct CDR3 sequences. This CDR3 has 15 amino acids. From germline, CDR1 is SGHDN and CDR2 FVKESK. The sequence came from a human donor in good health. Some clones in this sample may be carry-over from other donors' samples. Material: naive CXCR3+ CD8+ T cells from blood. The subset was: CD45RO-CCR7+CD27+CD95- naive CD8+ T cells expressing CXCR3 (TNR3+). The gene calls are TRBV14 and TRBJ2-7. The CDR3 loop reads CASSPDRKKTYEQYF. The whole variable domain, remainder taken from reference TRBV14 and TRBJ2-7, is EAGVTQFPSHSVIEKGQTVTLRCDPISGHDNLYWYRRVMGKEIKFLLHFVKESKQDESGMPNNRFLAERTGGTYSTLKVQPAELEDSGVYFCASSPDRKKTYEQYFGPGTRLTVT.